These 3 T cell receptor beta chains came from one sample sequenced in a study of blood T cell repertoires in COVID-19 (TCRdb year 2020). The protocol used for the library was the immunoSEQ multiplex PCR assay. This immuneACCESS table, as held by TCRdb, lists in-frame sequences with V and J called but not all clones. Of the missing ones, under half trace to an unresolved V gene in checked studies; the others have no known cause. Present in this sample are over 140,000 clones, roughly 80% of which were seen just once. The ten largest clonotypes hold more than 8.5% of the sample. The sample consisted of peripheral blood. These receptors all come from a woman aged 45 to 65 with active or convalescent COVID-19.

This chain joins TRBV27 and TRBJ1-5, with 10 positions matching TRBD1. The CDR3 is made up of 15 amino acids. J lost 6 bases, V lost 5 bases, and 7 bases had no gene match. Germline CDR1 reads MNHEY; CDR2 reads SMNVEV (reference sequence). The CDR3 is CASSMGQGKSQPQHF. CDR3 in DNA: TGTGCCAGCAGTATGGGACAGGGGAAAAGTCAGCCCCAGCATTTT.

This chain links TRBV4-3 with TRBJ1-2; 9 nucleotides agree with TRBD1. This CDR3 has 17 amino acids. The V gene's germline CDR1 is LGHNA and CDR2 YSLEER. The V and J ends lost 0 bases and 4 bases, in that order; junction bases with no gene match: 9. CDR3 loop: CASSQDPQGAGSYGYTF. The CDR3, as DNA: TGCGCCAGCAGCCAAGATCCACAGGGGGCAGGGAGCTATGGCTACACCTTC.

Remarks on this clone: One end of the junction does not line up with germline, which may come from a read error. The chain is built from TRBV28 and TRBJ1-5; D might be TRBD1 (5 bases). The CDR3 spans 16 residues. Germline V lookup: CDR1 MDHEN, CDR2 SYDVKM. CDR3 sequence (DNA): TGTGCCAGCAGTTTACCGGGGGGAGACGGCAATCGGCCCCAGCATTTT. Amino acid sequence: CASSLPGGDGNRPQHF. The entire variable domain, with the rest obtained from reference TRBV28 and TRBJ1-5, is as follows: DVKVTQSSRYLVKRTGEKVFLECVQDMDHENMFWYRQDPGLGLRLIYFSYDVKMKEKGDIPEGYSVSREKKERFSLILESASTNQTSMYLCASSLPGGDGNRPQHFGDGTRLSIL.